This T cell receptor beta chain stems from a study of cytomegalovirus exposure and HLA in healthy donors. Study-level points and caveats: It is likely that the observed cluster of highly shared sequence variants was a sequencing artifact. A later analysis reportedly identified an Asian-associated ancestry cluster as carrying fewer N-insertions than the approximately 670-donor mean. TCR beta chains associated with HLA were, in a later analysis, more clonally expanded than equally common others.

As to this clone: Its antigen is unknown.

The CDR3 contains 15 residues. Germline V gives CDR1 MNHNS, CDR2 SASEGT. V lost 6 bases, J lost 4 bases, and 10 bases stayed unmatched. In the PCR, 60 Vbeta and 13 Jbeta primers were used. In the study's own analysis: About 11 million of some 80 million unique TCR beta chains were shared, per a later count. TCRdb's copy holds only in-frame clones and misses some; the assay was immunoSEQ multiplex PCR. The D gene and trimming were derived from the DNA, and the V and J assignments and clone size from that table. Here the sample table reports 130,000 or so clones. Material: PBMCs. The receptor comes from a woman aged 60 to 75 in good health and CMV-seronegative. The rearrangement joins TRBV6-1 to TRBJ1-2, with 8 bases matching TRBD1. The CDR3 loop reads CASRPKLTGGYGYTF. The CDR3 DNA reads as TGTGCCAGCAGACCGAAATTAACAGGGGGCTATGGCTACACCTTC.